The subject of this entry is one T cell receptor beta chain. The target antigen is unknown. This entry belongs to a study of T cells after yellow fever vaccination. With 6 bases clipped from V and 5 bases from J, the junction kept 3 bases outside the gene matches. The germline CDR1 and CDR2 sequences are MDHEN and SYDVKM. The CDR3 runs to 13 residues. Study-level results: Detected again after the booster were most primary-vaccination clones, at about 96% CD4 and more than 70% CD8. Peaking on day 5 versus 15, the secondary response was faster but weaker. Only a minor proportion of clonotypes was detected across both CD4 and CD8 compartments.

A 5'RACE template-switching step, the method used to make TCR cDNA, added a universal primer site and UMIs. MiXCR was run by TCRdb on the 5' RACE reads, yielding one entry per CDR3 protein. The data contain 230,000 or so distinct CDR3 sequences, around 6.7% of them singletons. Sequenced here: CD4+ T cells sorted from PBMCs, sampled on the day of the yellow fever booster vaccination. This chain links TRBV28 with TRBJ2-2; 7 nucleotides agree with TRBD2. The receptor was derived from a man aged 25 to 40 who received the YFV17D yellow fever vaccine. The CDR3 is CASRILATGELFF. Written as DNA, the CDR3 is TGTGCCAGCAGAATACTAGCGACCGGGGAGCTGTTTTTT.